This record looks at one TCR beta chain sequence and its context. Antigen specificity is unknown. Since a much larger clone is just one base distant, this may be a read error. Germline CDR1 reads LNHNV; CDR2 reads YYDKDF (reference sequence). V was pared by 10 bases and J by 3 bases, with 13 bases between. This CDR3 contains 12 residues. This sample stems from a study of glioma-infiltrating T cells. Across the whole study: Samples included WHO grade II oligodendrogliomas or astrocytomas and initial-diagnosis grade IV glioblastomas. General study findings and limits: Patients with low tissue-blood divergence carried a signature set of shared blood CDR3 motifs.

Using RNA template, CDR3s of TCR alpha and beta were amplified with iRepertoire arm-PCR. TCRdb re-called the multiplex PCR reads with MiXCR, one entry per CDR3 protein. The profile shows approximately 400,000 distinct CDR3 sequences, about two fifths of them singletons. The sequencing input was glioma tissue, nonneoplastic brain tissue, or PBMCs (not recorded which). The chain joins TRBV15 to TRBJ2-7; D is unresolved. This receptor was obtained from a human donor with low-grade glioma or glioblastoma, undergoing nonglioma brain surgery, or in good health (not recorded which). CDR3 protein: CASSSDGYEQYF. The DNA of the CDR3 is TGTGCCAGCAGTTCCGACGGCTACGAGCAGTACTTC. Using reference TRBV15 and TRBJ2-7 for the parts outside the CDR3, the full variable domain is DAMVIQNPRYQVTQFGKPVTLSCSQTLNHNVMYWYQQKSSQAPKLLFHYYDKDFNNEADTPDNFQSRRPNTSFCFLDIRSPGLGDTAMYLCASSSDGYEQYFGPGTRLTVT.